These T cell receptor beta chains were read from a single sample in a study of T cell responses to AZD1222 COVID-19 vaccine. The repertoire was sequenced with immunoSEQ multiplex PCR; TCRdb's copy has only in-frame clones and lacks some. Of 150,000 or so clones in the sample, less than 95% were seen once. This material consisted of peripheral blood, taken 28 days after the second AZD1222 dose. These receptors were obtained from an adult who received the AZD1222 COVID-19 vaccine. CDR3s include the opening cysteine and the closing phenylalanine or tryptophan. The order of the fields is D gene, V gene, J gene, clone size, CDR3 protein, CDR3 DNA. D genes are given only for firm matches. Expanded clones are given a class, and other clones once, few, many or no size at all.

>TRBD1|TRBV10-1|TRBJ2-1|-
CASSEQGAGNEQFF
TGCGCCAGCAGTGAGCAGGGGGCGGGCAATGAGCAGTTCTTC
>TRBD1|TRBV6-6|TRBJ1-2|-
CASTDRGNLYGYTF
TGTGCCAGCACCGACAGGGGCAACCTCTATGGCTACACCTTC
>TRBD1|TRBV6-5|TRBJ2-6|-
CATRDRITGANVLTF
TGTGCCACCAGGGACAGAATCACTGGGGCCAACGTCCTGACTTTC
>-|TRBV2|TRBJ1-2|-
CASRYPGVQSPKNYGYTF
TGTGCCAGCAGATACCCAGGAGTCCAAAGCCCAAAAAACTATGGCTACACCTTC
>-|TRBV7-9|TRBJ1-2|-
CASSLSGNSPSLGYTF
TGTGCCAGCAGCTTATCGGGAAATAGCCCGAGTCTTGGCTACACCTTC
>-|TRBV30|TRBJ2-7|-
CAWSGYEQYF
TGTGCCTGGAGTGGATACGAGCAGTACTTC
>-|TRBV2|TRBJ2-2|-
CASSEEYPNTGELFF
TGTGCCAGCAGTGAGGAGTACCCGAACACCGGGGAGCTGTTTTTT
>TRBD2|TRBV28|TRBJ2-7|few
CASNPTSGPYEQYF
TGTGCCAGCAATCCGACTAGCGGGCCTTACGAGCAGTACTTC
>-|TRBV5-1|TRBJ2-2|few
CASRLQTNTGELFF
TGCGCCAGCAGATTACAGACCAACACCGGGGAGCTGTTTTTT
>-|TRBV12-5|TRBJ2-1|-
CASAKTGTHTYNEQFF
TGTGCTAGTGCCAAAACCGGGACCCACACCTACAATGAGCAGTTCTTC
>-|TRBV2|TRBJ1-5|-
CASRGTYSNQPQHF
TGTGCCTCCAGAGGAACCTATAGCAATCAGCCCCAGCATTTT
>-|TRBV6-5|TRBJ2-3|-
CASSYRGVGTDTQYF
TGTGCCAGCAGTTACAGGGGAGTGGGCACAGATACGCAGTATTTT
>-|TRBV29-1|TRBJ2-2|-
CSVDRENTGELFF
TGCAGCGTTGACAGGGAAAACACCGGGGAGCTGTTTTTT
>-|TRBV7-9|TRBJ1-6|once
CASSLDSEHSPLHF
TGTGCCAGCAGTTTGGACAGTGAGCATTCACCCCTCCACTTT
>TRBD1|TRBV7-6|TRBJ2-7|-
CASSLSGDRAGHEQYF
TGTGCCAGCAGCTTAAGTGGGGACAGGGCTGGCCACGAGCAGTACTTC
>-|TRBV15|TRBJ1-4|-
CATSRDAPEATNEKLFF
TGTGCCACCAGCAGAGATGCTCCGGAGGCAACTAATGAAAAACTGTTTTTT
>-|TRBV28|TRBJ2-5|-
CASSSGTKQETQYF
TGTGCCAGCAGTTCCGGGACAAAGCAAGAGACCCAGTACTTC
>-|TRBV21-1|TRBJ1-4|-
CASSPLRERGEKLFF
TGTGCCAGCAGCCCACTCAGGGAACGGGGTGAAAAACTGTTTTTT
>TRBD1|TRBV9|TRBJ2-1|-
CASSTRTGYNEQFF
TGTGCCAGCAGCACGAGGACAGGGTACAATGAGCAGTTCTTC
>-|TRBV4-2|TRBJ1-4|-
CASSPKGREKLFF
TGTGCCAGCAGCCCAAAGGGTCGAGAAAAACTGTTTTTT
>-|TRBV5-4|TRBJ2-5|-
CASSRDTGETQYF
TGTGCCAGCAGCCGGGACACGGGGGAGACCCAGTACTTC
>-|TRBV12-3/TRBV12-4|TRBJ1-2|-
CASSLGGRGYTF
TGTGCCAGCAGTTTAGGGGGAAGGGGCTACACCTTC
>-|TRBV29-1|TRBJ2-3|-
CSSSTDTQYF
TGCAGCTCCTCCACAGATACGCAGTATTTT
>TRBD1|TRBV7-2|TRBJ1-5|few
CASSLQGAFSNQPQHF
TGTGCCAGCAGCTTACAGGGGGCTTTTAGCAATCAGCCCCAGCATTTT
>-|TRBV16|TRBJ2-3|-
CASSQSMGGLITDTQYF
TGTGCCAGCAGCCAATCGATGGGGGGGCTCATCACAGATACGCAGTATTTT
>-|TRBV7-2|TRBJ2-7|-
CASSPPAVAAYEQYF
TGTGCCAGCAGTCCCCCCGCGGTGGCAGCCTACGAGCAGTACTTC
>-|TRBV1|TRBJ2-1|once
CTSSSPFRHSYNEQFF
TGCACCAGCAGCTCCCCTTTCCGGCACTCCTACAATGAGCAGTTCTTC
>-|TRBV30|TRBJ1-5|-
CAWRVRDGSNQPQHF
TGTGCCTGGAGGGTGAGGGACGGTAGCAATCAGCCCCAGCATTTT
>TRBD1|TRBV6-6|TRBJ2-2|-
CASSQSGQLGNTGELFF
TGTGCCAGCAGTCAATCGGGACAGCTCGGAAACACCGGGGAGCTGTTTTTT
>TRBD2|TRBV9|TRBJ2-3|-
CASSVGAGGGGDTQYF
TGTGCCAGCAGCGTAGGCGCGGGCGGGGGGGGAGATACGCAGTATTTT
>-|TRBV27|TRBJ2-6|-
CASSLFAGLLKSSGANVLTF
TGTGCCAGCAGTTTATTTGCAGGGTTATTGAAAAGCTCTGGGGCCAACGTCCTGACTTTC
>TRBD2|TRBV4-3|TRBJ2-1|-
CASSQEGSAGGEQFF
TGCGCCAGCAGCCAAGAAGGGTCGGCGGGAGGCGAGCAGTTCTTC
>TRBD2|TRBV11-2|TRBJ2-1|once
CASSTQAGGSYNEQFF
TGTGCCAGCAGCACACAGGCGGGAGGGTCCTACAATGAGCAGTTCTTC
>TRBD2|TRBV24-1|TRBJ2-1|-
CATSDLGSRGVNEQFF
TGTGCCACCAGTGATTTAGGTTCGCGGGGGGTCAATGAGCAGTTCTTC
>-|TRBV18|TRBJ1-4|-
CASSPTGLEKLFF
TGTGCCAGCTCACCTACAGGGTTGGAAAAACTGTTTTTT
>-|TRBV11-2|TRBJ2-5|-
CASSLRTANLRETQYF
TGTGCCAGCAGCTTGAGGACGGCAAACCTGCGGGAGACCCAGTACTTC
>TRBD1|TRBV27|TRBJ1-2|-
CASSWDRVGYGYTF
TGTGCCAGCAGCTGGGACAGGGTCGGATATGGCTACACCTTC
>TRBD1|TRBV28|TRBJ1-5|-
CASSFPTGVDQPQHF
TGTGCCAGCAGTTTTCCCACAGGGGTGGATCAGCCCCAGCATTTT
>-|TRBV28|TRBJ1-5|-
CASSTLYSNQPQHF
TGTGCCAGCAGTACGCTCTATAGCAATCAGCCCCAGCATTTT
>TRBD1|TRBV6-2/TRBV6-3|TRBJ2-7|-
CASSYDDRGLYEQYF
TGTGCCAGCAGTTACGATGACAGGGGGCTCTACGAGCAGTACTTC
>-|TRBV30|TRBJ1-3|-
CAWSKTDSSGNTIYF
TGTGCCTGGAGCAAGACAGACTCCTCTGGAAACACCATATATTTT
>-|TRBV5-4|TRBJ1-4|-
CASSLTGSNEKLFF
TGTGCCAGCAGCTTGACAGGGAGTAATGAAAAACTGTTTTTT